The rows below give T cell receptor beta chains drawn from one sample of a study of identical twins. TCRdb re-called the 5' RACE reads with MiXCR, one entry per CDR3 protein. The sample holds 690,000 or so distinct CDR3 sequences, 5.5% to 6.5% seen once. Sample: naive T cells sorted from blood. These receptors were obtained from a man between 18 and 35 years old in good health. Both conserved end residues are part of each CDR3. A D gene is named only where the DNA matches it firmly. Size values are once, few and many counts, or a class for expanded clones, and some rows have none.

d_call,j_call,v_call,clone_size,cdr3_aa,cdr3_nt
TRBD2,TRBJ2-3,TRBV11-2,few,CASSLGILAGGSDTDTQYF,TGTGCCAGCAGCTTAGGCATACTAGCGGGAGGGAGCGACACAGATACGCAGTATTTT
TRBD2,TRBJ2-1,TRBV29-1,many,CSAPGLAGGSYNEQFF,TGCAGCGCACCGGGACTAGCGGGAGGTTCCTACAATGAGCAGTTCTTC
NA,TRBJ2-7,TRBV21-1,many,CCKRVPYEQYF,TGCTGCAAACGGGTGCCCTACGAGCAGTACTTC
NA,TRBJ1-5,TRBV7-2,few,CASGQTRQPQHF,TGTGCCAGCGGACAGACTCGCCAGCCCCAGCATTTT
NA,TRBJ1-4,TRBV12-3/TRBV12-4,NA,CSSTLDLGGGAEKLFF,TGTTCCAGCACTCTCGACCTTGGTGGGGGGGCGGAAAAACTGTTTTTT
TRBD1,TRBJ1-1,TRBV3-1,many,CASSQAGGAAFF,TGTGCCAGCAGCCAAGCAGGGGGGGCAGCTTTCTTT
NA,TRBJ1-2,TRBV2,few,CASSERSAGARGYTF,TGTGCCAGCAGTGAAAGATCGGCAGGGGCCCGCGGCTACACCTTC
NA,TRBJ2-3,TRBV25-1,many,CASSGVDRSFTDTQYF,TGTGCCAGCAGTGGGGTCGACAGGTCATTCACAGATACGCAGTATTTT
TRBD2,TRBJ2-5,TRBV20-1,NA,CSARDRLAVRETQYF,TGCAGTGCTAGAGACCGACTAGCGGTTCGAGAGACCCAGTACTTC
NA,TRBJ2-1,TRBV19,NA,CASSMTAGREQFF,TGTGCCAGTAGTATGACCGCGGGACGAGAGCAGTTCTTC
NA,TRBJ2-1,TRBV7-8,many,CASSLSGGRGYNEQFF,TGTGCCAGCAGCCTCTCCGGCGGACGAGGGTACAATGAGCAGTTCTTC
TRBD1,TRBJ2-4,TRBV12-3/TRBV12-4,many,CASSFGQGAKNIQYF,TGTGCCAGCAGTTTCGGACAGGGGGCCAAAAACATTCAGTACTTC
NA,TRBJ1-1,TRBV20-1,many,CSAGKVNTEAFF,TGCAGTGCTGGGAAGGTGAACACTGAAGCTTTCTTT
NA,TRBJ2-2,TRBV11-3,NA,CASSLDKGLVSGELFF,TGTGCCAGCAGCTTAGATAAGGGGTTGGTTTCCGGGGAGCTGTTTTTT
TRBD1,TRBJ1-2,TRBV12-3/TRBV12-4,few,CASSLRSGGIYGYTF,TGTGCCAGCAGTTTAAGGTCAGGGGGAATCTATGGCTACACCTTC
NA,TRBJ2-1,TRBV5-1,many,CASSLVSDSHEQFF,TGCGCCAGCAGCTTGGTTAGCGACTCCCATGAGCAGTTCTTC
NA,TRBJ2-2,TRBV20-1,NA,CSARPGIGGELFF,TGCAGTGCCCGCCCCGGAATTGGCGGGGAGCTGTTTTTT
TRBD2,TRBJ2-7,TRBV5-1,few,CASRLAGGASYEQYF,TGCGCCAGCCGCCTAGCGGGGGGAGCTTCCTACGAGCAGTACTTC
TRBD2,TRBJ2-1,TRBV3-1,NA,CASSQVGHRTSGRKEQFF,TGTGCCAGCAGCCAAGTCGGCCATCGGACTAGCGGGAGGAAGGAGCAGTTCTTC
NA,TRBJ2-3,TRBV6-1,few,CASSGGLPDTQYF,TGTGCCAGCAGTGGGGGGCTCCCAGATACGCAGTATTTT
TRBD2,TRBJ2-7,TRBV28,many,CASSERSGRSIYEQYF,TGTGCCAGCAGTGAGAGGAGCGGGAGAAGTATTTACGAGCAGTACTTC
TRBD1,TRBJ2-7,TRBV11-2,few,CASSLVGTEGGRRYEQYF,TGTGCCAGCAGCTTAGTAGGGACAGAGGGTGGTAGGAGGTACGAGCAGTACTTC
NA,TRBJ2-3,TRBV27,few,CASRGFSFPRSTDTQYF,TGTGCCAGCAGGGGATTTAGCTTCCCCCGTAGCACAGATACGCAGTATTTT
TRBD1,TRBJ2-7,TRBV20-1,many,CSARGLGQGTYEQYF,TGCAGTGCTAGAGGCTTAGGACAGGGCACCTACGAGCAGTACTTC
NA,TRBJ1-4,TRBV7-8,few,CASSSLVGVAGSREKLFF,TGTGCCAGCAGCTCCCTGGTGGGGGTTGCGGGTTCTAGGGAAAAACTGTTTTTT
TRBD2,TRBJ2-1,TRBV20-1,few,CSARDVRLAGGSGYNEQFF,TGCAGTGCTAGAGATGTAAGACTAGCGGGAGGGTCGGGTTACAATGAGCAGTTCTTC
TRBD2,TRBJ2-1,TRBV6-1,few,CASSGFTRRLAREQFF,TGTGCCAGCAGTGGCTTCACCCGCAGACTAGCTAGAGAGCAGTTCTTC
NA,TRBJ1-1,TRBV7-9,many,CASSLGYAEAFF,TGTGCCAGCAGCTTAGGGTACGCTGAAGCTTTCTTT
NA,TRBJ2-1,TRBV19,few,CASSKGVAGNEQFF,TGTGCCAGTAGCAAGGGGGTAGCGGGCAATGAGCAGTTCTTC
TRBD1,TRBJ2-7,TRBV5-5,NA,CASSLADREDYEQYF,TGTGCCAGCAGCCTCGCGGACAGGGAGGACTACGAGCAGTACTTC
NA,TRBJ2-1,TRBV12-3/TRBV12-4,many,CASSFQYEQFF,TGTGCCAGCAGTTTCCAGTATGAGCAGTTCTTC
NA,TRBJ2-1,TRBV27,many,CASSLSLSREQFF,TGTGCCAGCAGTTTATCGCTAAGTCGTGAGCAGTTCTTC
NA,TRBJ2-1,TRBV15,many,CATSWGEVMFF,TGTGCCACCAGCTGGGGGGAGGTTATGTTCTTC
NA,TRBJ1-2,TRBV20-1,few,CSASPGPFNYGYTF,TGCAGTGCTAGTCCGGGACCGTTTAACTATGGCTACACCTTC
TRBD2,TRBJ2-1,TRBV9,many,CASNPPGLAVNEQFF,TGTGCCAGCAACCCACCGGGACTAGCGGTTAATGAGCAGTTCTTC
NA,TRBJ2-5,TRBV7-8,NA,CASSNKRTQYF,TGTGCCAGCAGCAACAAGAGAACCCAGTACTTC
NA,TRBJ2-5,TRBV12-3/TRBV12-4,many,CASSYGTNHGETQYF,TGTGCCAGCAGCTACGGGACAAACCATGGAGAGACCCAGTACTTC
NA,TRBJ1-1,TRBV6-2/TRBV6-3,NA,CASSYRRTEAFF,TGTGCCAGCAGTTACCGTAGGACTGAAGCTTTCTTT
NA,TRBJ2-1,TRBV7-6,NA,CASSFHRDRANNEQFF,TGTGCCAGCAGCTTTCACCGAGACAGAGCAAACAATGAGCAGTTCTTC
NA,TRBJ2-1,TRBV7-2,once,CASSFSKGGSYNEQFF,TGTGCCAGCAGCTTCTCTAAGGGAGGTTCCTACAATGAGCAGTTCTTC
NA,TRBJ1-2,TRBV20-1,few,CSAEGGADNHGYTF,TGCAGTGCTGAGGGGGGGGCAGATAACCATGGCTACACCTTC
NA,TRBJ1-4,TRBV7-8,NA,CASSLGGRGEKLFF,TGTGCCAGCAGCTTAGGGGGGCGCGGTGAAAAACTGTTTTTT
TRBD1,TRBJ2-3,TRBV10-3,many,CATSTGLTDTQYF,TGTGCCACCTCGACAGGGCTCACAGATACGCAGTATTTT
NA,TRBJ2-7,TRBV10-3,many,CAISRETTYEQYF,TGTGCCATCAGTCGGGAGACGACCTACGAGCAGTACTTC
NA,TRBJ2-5,TRBV12-3/TRBV12-4,many,CASSLAGGETQYF,TGTGCCAGCAGTTTAGCAGGGGGGGAGACCCAGTACTTC
NA,TRBJ2-2,TRBV4-2,many,CASSQDWGGELFF,TGTGCCAGCAGCCAAGATTGGGGCGGGGAGCTGTTTTTT
NA,TRBJ1-2,TRBV6-2/TRBV6-3,few,CASSSSESYGYTF,TGTGCCAGCAGTTCCTCAGAGAGCTATGGCTACACCTTC
TRBD1,TRBJ1-1,TRBV5-5,many,CASSLLGQGLTEAFF,TGTGCCAGCAGCTTGCTGGGACAGGGGCTTACTGAAGCTTTCTTT
TRBD2,TRBJ2-5,TRBV6-5,few,CASSYTSGSPETQYF,TGTGCCAGCAGTTATACTAGCGGGAGCCCTGAGACCCAGTACTTC
TRBD2,TRBJ2-2,TRBV12-3/TRBV12-4,many,CASRTTGGTGELFF,TGTGCCAGCAGGACGACGGGAGGCACCGGGGAGCTGTTTTTT
NA,TRBJ1-5,TRBV19,NA,CASSIWGNSQPQHF,TGTGCCAGTAGTATCTGGGGGAATAGTCAGCCCCAGCATTTT
TRBD1,TRBJ2-1,TRBV7-3,many,CASSWTGGVYNEQFF,TGTGCCAGCAGCTGGACAGGGGGCGTCTACAATGAGCAGTTCTTC
TRBD2,TRBJ2-3,TRBV20-1,NA,CSALPAGEIDTQYF,TGCAGTGCCCTCCCTGCGGGAGAGATAGATACGCAGTATTTT
TRBD2,TRBJ2-3,TRBV5-4,many,CASSLEPAGRGDTQYF,TGTGCCAGCAGCTTAGAACCAGCGGGGCGGGGAGATACGCAGTATTTT
NA,TRBJ1-1,TRBV6-5,many,CASSYFGRMNTEAFF,TGTGCCAGCAGTTACTTCGGCAGGATGAACACTGAAGCTTTCTTT